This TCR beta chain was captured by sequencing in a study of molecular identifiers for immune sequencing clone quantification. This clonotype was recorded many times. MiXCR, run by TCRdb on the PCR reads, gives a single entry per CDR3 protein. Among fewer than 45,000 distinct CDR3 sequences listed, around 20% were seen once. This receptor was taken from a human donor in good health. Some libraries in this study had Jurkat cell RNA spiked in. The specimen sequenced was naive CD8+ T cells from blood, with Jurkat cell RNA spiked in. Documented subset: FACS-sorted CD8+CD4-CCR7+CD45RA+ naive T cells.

As DNA, the CDR3 is TGTGCCAGCAGGACTGGGACTAGCGGGAGCAATGAGCAGTTCTTC. This sequence encodes CASRTGTSGSNEQFF. The rearrangement uses TRBV12-3 or TRBV12-4 and TRBJ2-1; 14 bases map to TRBD2. This CDR3 comprises 15 residues. V lost 6 bases to trimming and J lost 6 bases; unmatched junction nucleotides: 4.